The rows below give T cell receptor beta chains drawn from one sample of a study of shared clonotypes between healthy human individuals. Repertoires were generated with immunoSEQ multiplex PCR, while TCRdb's copy carries only in-frame clones and drops some. This sample has some 2.3 million clones; 80% to 95% occur once, and the top ten carry 0.39%. The sequenced sample was naive CD4+ T cells from PBMCs. The receptors here all came from a man aged 18 to 29 in good health. Some clones in this sample may be carry-over from other donors' samples. Both conserved end residues are part of each CDR3. Fields, in order: D gene, clone size, V gene, J gene, CDR3 length, CDR3 DNA, CDR3 protein. D genes are given only for firm matches. Size is omitted from some rows. Given values are once, few, many or a class for expanded clones.

>-|once|TRBV28|TRBJ1-2|16
TGTGCCAGCAGTTTAAAAGGGGCAGGGGCCCCCTATGGCTACACCTTC
CASSLKGAGAPYGYTF
>-|few|TRBV7-6|TRBJ2-7|12
TGTGCCAGCAGCCGACCTTCCTACGAGCAGTACTTC
CASSRPSYEQYF
>-|-|TRBV7-2|TRBJ2-3|17
TGTGCCAGCAGCTTAACATTCCTCATGACTAGCACAGATACGCAGTATTTT
CASSLTFLMTSTDTQYF
>-|-|TRBV15|TRBJ1-5|15
TGTGCCACCAGCAGAAAAGGACAGAGTAATCAGCCCCAGCATTTT
CATSRKGQSNQPQHF
>-|-|TRBV7-9|TRBJ2-7|13
TGTGCCAGCAGGGACGGGAGTTCCTACGAGCAGTACTTC
CASRDGSSYEQYF
>-|-|TRBV6-6|TRBJ1-2|13
TGTGCCAGCAGATTCAAAACCAACTATGGCTACACCTTC
CASRFKTNYGYTF
>-|-|TRBV10-1|TRBJ2-2|14
TGCGCCAGCAGTGAGCTTCAAGGGACCGGGGAGCTGTTTTTT
CASSELQGTGELFF
>-|few|TRBV2|TRBJ1-2|13
TGTGCCAGCAGCGACGGCGCTAACTATGGCTACACCTTC
CASSDGANYGYTF
>-|-|TRBV28|TRBJ1-2|13
TGTGCCAGCACTGTGGGGGGAAACTATGGCTACACCTTC
CASTVGGNYGYTF
>-|-|TRBV19|TRBJ2-5|15
TGTGCCAGTAGTTCTCCGGGACGCTCCGTGGGGACCCAGTACTTC
CASSSPGRSVGTQYF
>-|-|TRBV2|TRBJ1-1|15
TGTGCCAGCAGCGGGGGGGCACGGGAGGGTGGGGAAGCTTTCTTT
CASSGGAREGGEAFF
>-|once|TRBV6-6|TRBJ1-6|13
TGTGCCAGCAAGAGTCATAATTCGGATCCCCTCCACTTT
CASKSHNSDPLHF
>-|-|TRBV5-4|TRBJ1-2|13
TGTGCCAGCAGTCCCAGCGGAAACTATGGCTACACCTTC
CASSPSGNYGYTF
>-|-|TRBV5-4|TRBJ2-1|14
TGTGCCAGCAGCTTGGGTCAGGTTCCCCTCGGGCAGTTCTTC
CASSLGQVPLGQFF
>-|-|TRBV7-7|TRBJ2-5|12
TGTGCCAGCAGCTTAGTTGGAGAGACCCAGTACTTC
CASSLVGETQYF
>-|-|TRBV5-6|TRBJ2-3|14
TGTGCCAGCAGCTTGGGCGGCAGCACAGATACGCAGTATTTT
CASSLGGSTDTQYF
>-|-|TRBV4-3|TRBJ1-5|13
TGCGCCAGCAGCCAAGAGCTCCGGCAGCCCCAGCATTTT
CASSQELRQPQHF
>-|-|TRBV6-5|TRBJ2-2|13
TGTGCCAGCAGTTCGAGAAACACCGGGGAGCTGTTTTTT
CASSSRNTGELFF
>-|-|TRBV7-9|TRBJ1-4|16
TGTGCCAGCAGCAAACTTATGACAGGCCTTAATGAAAAACTGTTTTTT
CASSKLMTGLNEKLFF
>-|-|TRBV7-3|TRBJ2-1|11
TGTGCCAGCAGCCTGCGTCTGGAGCAGTTCTTC
CASSLRLEQFF
>TRBD2|-|TRBV19|TRBJ2-2|16
TGTGCCAGTAGGGCGACTAGCGGGAAAACCACCGGGGAGCTGTTTTTT
CASRATSGKTTGELFF
>-|-|TRBV7-9|TRBJ2-5|15
TGTGCCAGCAGCTTAACGGCAGGGCCCCCCGGAGCCCAGTACTTC
CASSLTAGPPGAQYF
>-|-|TRBV9|TRBJ1-2|15
TGTGCCAGCAGCGCCGACCGGGCAGGGGTCGATGGCTACACCTTC
CASSADRAGVDGYTF
>-|-|TRBV7-2|TRBJ2-7|14
TGTGCCAGCAGCTTTTTTTCAGAGTCCTACGAGCAGTACTTC
CASSFFSESYEQYF
>-|-|TRBV2|TRBJ2-3|15
TGTGCCAGCAGTGACAGGGGAGCAGGGGCAGATACGCAGTATTTT
CASSDRGAGADTQYF
>TRBD1|-|TRBV5-1|TRBJ2-5|15
TGCGCCAGCAGCGGACGACAGGGGCTCCAAGAGACCCAGTACTTC
CASSGRQGLQETQYF
>-|-|TRBV6-6|TRBJ2-1|15
TGTGCCAGCAGTTATGGGCAGAGCTCCTACAATGAGCAGTTCTTC
CASSYGQSSYNEQFF
>-|once|TRBV5-1|TRBJ1-4|13
TGCGCCAGCAGCTCGGGAGAGGGGGAAAAACTGTTTTTT
CASSSGEGEKLFF
>-|-|TRBV2|TRBJ2-2|14
TGTGCCAGCTTATTTAACGCGAACACCGGGGAGCTGTTTTTT
CASLFNANTGELFF
>-|-|TRBV27|TRBJ2-2|16
TGTGCCAGCAGGCTCCGGGCGTCTACGAACACCGGGGAGCTGTTTTTT
CASRLRASTNTGELFF
>-|-|TRBV6-5|TRBJ2-2|14
TGTGCCAGCAGCCCATACAGACTCACCGGGGAGCTGTTTTTT
CASSPYRLTGELFF
>TRBD1|once|TRBV18|TRBJ2-3|14
TGTGCCAGCTCCTCGGGACAGAGGACAGATACGCAGTATTTT
CASSSGQRTDTQYF
>-|-|TRBV13|TRBJ1-4|17
TGTGCCAGCAGCTTAGCCTTAGGGACGGGACCTAATGAAAAACTGTTTTTT
CASSLALGTGPNEKLFF
>-|-|TRBV25-1|TRBJ1-5|14
TGTGCCAGCAGTGTGGACAGAGCCTATCAGCCCCAGCATTTT
CASSVDRAYQPQHF
>TRBD1|-|TRBV28|TRBJ1-2|14
TGTGCCAGTCACACCGGGACAGGGGTCGGTGGCTACACCTTC
CASHTGTGVGGYTF
>TRBD1|-|TRBV5-1|TRBJ2-5|16
TGCGCCAGCAGCTTGGCCCGTCCGGGACAGCAAGAGACCCAGTACTTC
CASSLARPGQQETQYF
>TRBD2|-|TRBV11-2|TRBJ2-1|15
TGTGCCAGCAGCTTCGGTAGCGGGGTCTCCCGGGAGCAGTTCTTC
CASSFGSGVSREQFF
>-|-|TRBV7-9|TRBJ2-1|15
TGTGCCAGCAGCAGGGGATTTCGTGTCTACAATGAGCAGTTCTTC
CASSRGFRVYNEQFF
>TRBD1|-|TRBV29-1|TRBJ1-5|15
TGCACCTCTCAGGGGGCAGGGGTTCCCAATCAGCCCCAGCATTTT
CTSQGAGVPNQPQHF
>-|-|TRBV9|TRBJ1-3|16
TGTGCCAGCAGCGTCCGGGCCGTGGGAGCTGGAAACACCATATATTTT
CASSVRAVGAGNTIYF
>-|-|TRBV5-1|TRBJ2-2|16
TGCGCCAGCAGCCCCGGGGTAGCGGCGAGGGGCGGGGAGCTGTTTTTT
CASSPGVAARGGELFF
>TRBD2|-|TRBV19|TRBJ2-1|15
TGTGCCAGTAGTGTTAGCGGGAGCTCCTACAATGAGCAGTTCTTC
CASSVSGSSYNEQFF
>-|-|TRBV28|TRBJ1-5|16
TGTGCCAGCAGTTTTAGGAAAACTCTCAGCAATCAGCCCCAGCATTTT
CASSFRKTLSNQPQHF
>-|once|TRBV6-5|TRBJ2-1|15
TGTGCCAGCTCATACAGCCGGGTTTCCTACAATGAGCAGTTCTTC
CASSYSRVSYNEQFF
>-|-|TRBV11-1|TRBJ2-1|15
TGTGCCAGCAGCCCAACTATAGGGGGTGCAGGGGAGCAGTTCTTC
CASSPTIGGAGEQFF
>-|-|TRBV2|TRBJ2-5|13
TGTGCCAGCAGTCGGGACGGAGAGGAGACCCAGTACTTC
CASSRDGEETQYF
>-|-|TRBV28|TRBJ2-7|15
TGTGCCAGCAGTTTATCCCAGGGATCGATCTACGAGCAGTACTTC
CASSLSQGSIYEQYF
>-|-|TRBV7-8|TRBJ2-5|13
TGTGCCAGCAGCTTTAGGGCCCGAGAGACCCAGTACTTC
CASSFRARETQYF
>TRBD1|-|TRBV19|TRBJ1-4|14
TGTGCCAGTAGTTCCCGGGACAGAGATGAAAAACTGTTTTTT
CASSSRDRDEKLFF
>-|-|TRBV5-1|TRBJ2-5|15
TGCGCCAGCAGCTTGGCTGGAGGGTTCTCAGAGACCCAGTACTTC
CASSLAGGFSETQYF
>TRBD1|-|TRBV6-5|TRBJ1-4|15
TGTGCCAGCAGCCCGTCGGGAGGGGGCAATGAAAAACTGTTTTTT
CASSPSGGGNEKLFF
>-|few|TRBV7-2|TRBJ1-5|15
TGTGCCAGCAGCTTAGCACAGTTTAGCAATCAGCCCCAGCATTTT
CASSLAQFSNQPQHF
>-|-|TRBV18|TRBJ1-2|14
TGTGCCAGCTCACCGAGCAGGGACTTTTATGGCTACACCTTC
CASSPSRDFYGYTF
>-|-|TRBV30|TRBJ2-5|11
TGTGCCTGGAGTGACCAAGAGACCCAGTACTTC
CAWSDQETQYF
>-|-|TRBV2|TRBJ2-3|16
TGTGCCAGCAGTGACGACGGGGGCGCCTACACAGATACGCAGTATTTT
CASSDDGGAYTDTQYF
>-|-|TRBV4-1|TRBJ2-7|15
TGCGCCAGCAGCCAAGGTCGGAAGAGCTCCTACGAGCAGTACTTC
CASSQGRKSSYEQYF
>TRBD1|-|TRBV28|TRBJ1-1|13
TGTGCCAGCAGTTTAGAACAGGGGACTGAAGCTTTCTTT
CASSLEQGTEAFF
>-|-|TRBV4-3|TRBJ1-5|13
TGCGCCAGCAGCCAAGCCCCCTGGAGGCCCCAGCATTTT
CASSQAPWRPQHF
>TRBD1|-|TRBV28|TRBJ1-2|16
TGTGCCAGCAGTCAAAGGGGGCACTTAGCCACCGCTGGCTACACCTTC
CASSQRGHLATAGYTF
>TRBD1|-|TRBV4-2|TRBJ1-1|19
TGTGCCAGCAGCCGGGGGCCTGTCGGTTCGGGACAGAGTAACACTGAAGCTTTCTTT
CASSRGPVGSGQSNTEAFF